One and the same sample provided the 12 T cell receptor beta chains below, sequenced in a study of blood T cell repertoires in COVID-19. Produced via immunoSEQ multiplex PCR; TCRdb's table is partial and in-frame only. The table has 150,000 or so clones, around 84% seen once; the top ten hold roughly 7%. Sequencing was carried out using peripheral blood. All receptors come from a man aged 45-60 years with active or convalescent COVID-19.

The CDR3 region is CASTEREHQPQHF. As DNA, the CDR3 is TGTGCCAGCACCGAACGGGAACATCAGCCCCAGCATTTT. The chain carries TRBV6-5 and TRBJ1-5; no clear D gene. This CDR3 comprises 13 residues. Germline CDR1 reads MNHEY; CDR2 reads SVGAGI. V was trimmed by 7 bases and J by 5 bases, leaving 12 bases between them.

The rearrangement links TRBV5-1 to TRBJ2-1, with 11 bases lining up with TRBD1. Germline assignment: CDR1 SGHRS and CDR2 YFSETQ. The trim removed 5 bases at V and 8 bases at J, leaving 9 bases unmatched. This CDR3 is built from 15 residues. CDR3 residues: CASSFGQGALDEQFF. The CDR3 DNA is TGCGCCAGCAGTTTTGGACAGGGGGCTTTAGATGAGCAGTTCTTC.

The chain combines TRBV2 with TRBJ1-2; 7 bases align to TRBD1. From germline, CDR1 is SNHLY and CDR2 FYNNEI. This CDR3 comprises 13 residues. J gave up 6 bases and V 4 bases, and 5 bases lay outside the gene matches. As DNA, the CDR3 is TGTGCCAGCAGTGTACAGGGGCAGCATGGCTACACCTTC. The encoded protein is CASSVQGQHGYTF.

This rearrangement joins TRBV30 to TRBJ2-5; TRBD2 aligns across 10 bases. In germline, CDR1 is GTSNPN, CDR2 SVGIG (reference sequence). V shed 3 bases and J 5 bases; nucleotides not matched to a gene: 6. There are 14 residues in the CDR3. DNA for the CDR3: TGTGCCTGGAGCAAAGCGGGAGGGCCGGAGACCCAGTACTTC. Its protein is CAWSKAGGPETQYF.

V and J are TRBV5-6 and TRBJ2-7, with 9 bases fitting TRBD2. J gave up 3 bases and V 2 bases, and 6 bases lay outside the gene matches. Germline loops: CDR1 SGHDT, CDR2 YYEEEE. This CDR3 has 15 residues. In DNA form, the CDR3 reads TGTGCCAGCAGCTTAGGCCTAGCGGGAATCTACGAGCAGTACTTC. Its protein product is CASSLGLAGIYEQYF.

V and J are TRBV7-2 and TRBJ1-2; 10 bases line up with TRBD1. The trim removed 3 bases at V and 1 base at J, leaving 11 bases unmatched. Germline values: CDR1 SGHTA, CDR2 FQGNSA. The CDR3 consists of 18 residues. The DNA for the CDR3 is TGTGCCAGCAGCTTTCTTGAATTTCGGACAGGGGGTAACTATGGCTACACCTTC. Amino acid sequence: CASSFLEFRTGGNYGYTF.

V gene TRBV14 combines with J gene TRBJ2-7, with 10 nucleotides matching TRBD1. The J segment lost 6 bases and the V segment lost 3 bases, leaving 14 bases of the junction unmatched. The V gene's germline CDR1 is SGHDN and CDR2 FVKESK. CDR3 length equals 17 residues. CDR3 nucleotide sequence: TGTGCCAGCAGCCACCAACCCGGGGGGACAGGGGTCGGCGAGCAGTACTTC. The encoded protein is CASSHQPGGTGVGEQYF.

This chain connects TRBV12-3 or TRBV12-4 to TRBJ2-7, with TRBD2 matching 8 bases. The CDR3 contains 13 residues. The trim removed 6 bases at V and 3 bases at J, leaving 4 bases unmatched. CDR3 residues: CASSPGGDYEQYF. In nucleotides, the CDR3 is TGTGCCAGCAGCCCCGGGGGGGACTACGAGCAGTACTTC.

This chain joins TRBV24-1 and TRBJ1-5; D is unresolved. The V gene lost 5 bases and the J gene lost 7 bases, with 11 bases spanning the gap. The germline CDR1 and CDR2 sequences are KGHDR and SFDVKD. This CDR3 has 13 amino acids. CDR3 DNA: TGTGCCACCAGTGGGCGGTCTGAACAGCCCCAGCATTTT. It translates to CATSGRSEQPQHF.

The chain recombines TRBV6-5 with TRBJ2-4, with D possibly TRBD1 on 6 matching bases. The V gene's germline CDR1 is MNHEY and CDR2 SVGAGI. Trimming took off 6 bases at V and 9 bases at J, with 15 bases between the two ends. The CDR3 runs to 13 residues. This CDR3 reads CASSRGGQAIQYF. The CDR3 bases are TGTGCCAGCAGCCGAGGGGGACAAGCCATTCAGTACTTC.

The V gene is TRBV5-1, the J gene TRBJ2-6; unclear D gene. Trimming cost V 2 bases and J 2 bases, with 5 bases left between them. CDR1 is SGHRS, CDR2 YFSETQ, per germline. The CDR3 totals 14 residues. CDR3 in amino acids: CASSFRAGANVLTF. CDR3 nucleotide sequence: TGCGCCAGCAGCTTCCGGGCTGGGGCCAACGTCCTGACTTTC.

This chain uses TRBV6-5 with TRBJ2-7; 9 bases map to TRBD1. Trimming cost V 10 bases and J 3 bases; bases outside gene matches: 10. CDR1 is MNHEY, CDR2 SVGAGI, per germline. The CDR3 covers 14 residues. The CDR3: CATSRQGDRYEQYF. CDR3 in DNA: TGTGCCACCTCCCGACAGGGGGACCGCTACGAGCAGTACTTC.